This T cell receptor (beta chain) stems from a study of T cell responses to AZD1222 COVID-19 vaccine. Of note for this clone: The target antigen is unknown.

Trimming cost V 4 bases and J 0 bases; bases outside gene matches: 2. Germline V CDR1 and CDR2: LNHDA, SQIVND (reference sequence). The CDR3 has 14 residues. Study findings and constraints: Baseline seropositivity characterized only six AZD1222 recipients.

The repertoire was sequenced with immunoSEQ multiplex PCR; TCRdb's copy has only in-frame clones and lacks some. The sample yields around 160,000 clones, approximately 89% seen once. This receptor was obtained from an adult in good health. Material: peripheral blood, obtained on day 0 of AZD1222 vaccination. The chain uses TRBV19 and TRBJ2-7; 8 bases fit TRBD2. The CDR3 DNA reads TGTGCCAGTAGTAAAAGCGGGAGCTCCTACGAGCAGTACTTC. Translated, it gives CASSKSGSSYEQYF.